This TCR beta chain was obtained from a study of CD8+ T cells in alopecia areata. Study-wide context: Treatment comprised oral tofacitinib, 5 to 10 mg twice daily, in treated patients. Study observations and caveats: Although TCR sharing was seen in mice, sharing across patients was less clear, possibly for HLA-related reasons. For baseline CD8+ expansion, any link to response stays uncertain with one nonresponder.

Regarding this clone: The antigen is unknown. Other nucleotide sequences from this sample produce the same CDR3.

The treatment: oral pan-JAK inhibitor, 5-10 mg twice daily. As part of sample collection, lesional scalp punch biopsies and peripheral blood were taken from alopecia areata patients. Reverse transcription of extracted RNA yielded cDNA, which provided the sequencing template. Measured with immunoSEQ multiplex PCR; TCRdb has only the in-frame clones, and not every one. Of a few hundred thousand clones in the sample, more than 30% are singletons; the top ten hold 0.4% to 0.55%. This CDR3 has 13 residues. Trimming left V 0 bases short and J 3 bases short, with 7 bases between. The germline V gene has CDR1 SGHRS and CDR2 YFSETQ.

The sequencing here drew on CD4+ T cells sorted from blood, taken at approximately week 34, from a patient treated with tofacitinib. This sequence joins TRBV5-1 and TRBJ2-7; a possible D gene is TRBD2 (5 bases). This TCR derives from a human donor with alopecia areata. Here the CDR3 reads CASSLAGSYEQYF. In DNA, the CDR3 is TGCGCCAGCAGCTTGGCGGGGAGCTACGAGCAGTACTTC.